The T cell receptor (beta chain) under discussion was sequenced for a study of cytomegalovirus exposure and HLA in healthy donors. This clone was detected a few times. The target antigen is unknown. This sample also contains other DNA sequences that code for the same CDR3. Study-level results: Upon later analysis, TCR association rates were observed to vary by HLA locus, being highest for DRB1 and lowest for HLA-C. A prior analysis recorded that most TCR beta V segments were productive about 87% or about 30% of the time.

The CDR3 consists of 13 residues. Germline CDR1 is MGHDK and CDR2 is SYGVNS. V lost 4 bases, J lost 7 bases, and 3 bases stayed unmatched. Use of 60 Vbeta and 13 Jbeta primers characterized the PCR. In the original processing: Later analysis identified roughly 84 million unique TCR beta chains, 9 million to 13 million shared. Libraries were prepared by immunoSEQ multiplex PCR; TCRdb keeps only in-frame clonotypes and omits some of them. V, J and clone size reflect that table, while D and trimming were determined from the DNA. The sample yields fewer than 250,000 clones, about four fifths seen once. The source is a man aged 40-55 years in good health and CMV-seropositive. The sequencing sample was made of PBMCs. The rearrangement uses TRBV25-1 and TRBJ1-5; 8 nucleotides match TRBD1. CDR3 bases: TGTGCCAGCAGTGGACAGGGGAACCAGCCCCAGCATTTT. The encoded protein is CASSGQGNQPQHF.